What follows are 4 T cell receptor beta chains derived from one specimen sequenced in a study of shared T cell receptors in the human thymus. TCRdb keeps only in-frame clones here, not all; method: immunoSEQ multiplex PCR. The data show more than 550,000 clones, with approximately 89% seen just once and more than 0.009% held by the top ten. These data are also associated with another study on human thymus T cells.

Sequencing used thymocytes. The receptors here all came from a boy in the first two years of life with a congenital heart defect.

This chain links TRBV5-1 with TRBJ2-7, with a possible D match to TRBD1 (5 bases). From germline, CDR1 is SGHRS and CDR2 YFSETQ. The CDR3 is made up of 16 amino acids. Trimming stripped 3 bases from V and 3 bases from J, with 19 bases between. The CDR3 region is CASSYTFREDCYEQYF. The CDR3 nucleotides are TGCGCCAGCAGCTATACCTTCAGGGAAGATTGCTACGAGCAGTACTTC. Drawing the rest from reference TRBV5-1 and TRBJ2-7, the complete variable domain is KAGVTQTPRYLIKTRGQQVTLSCSPISGHRSVSWYQQTPGQGLQFLFEYFSETQRNKGNFPGRFSGRQFSNSRSEMNVSTLELGDSALYLCASSYTFREDCYEQYFGPGTRLTVT.

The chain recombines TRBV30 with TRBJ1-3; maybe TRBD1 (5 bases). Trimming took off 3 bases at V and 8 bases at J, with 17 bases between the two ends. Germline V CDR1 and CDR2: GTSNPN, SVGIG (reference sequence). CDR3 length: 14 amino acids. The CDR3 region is CAWRIRAGGDTIYF. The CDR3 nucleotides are TGTGCCTGGAGGATCCGAGCCGGGGGTGACACCATATATTTT.

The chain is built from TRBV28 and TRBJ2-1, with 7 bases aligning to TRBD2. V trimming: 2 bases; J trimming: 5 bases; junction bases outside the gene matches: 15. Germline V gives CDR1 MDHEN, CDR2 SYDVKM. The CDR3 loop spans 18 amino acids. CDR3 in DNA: TGTGCCAGCAGTTTAACCCCCGGGACTATTAGGATCCACAATGAGCAGTTCTTC. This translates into CASSLTPGTIRIHNEQFF.

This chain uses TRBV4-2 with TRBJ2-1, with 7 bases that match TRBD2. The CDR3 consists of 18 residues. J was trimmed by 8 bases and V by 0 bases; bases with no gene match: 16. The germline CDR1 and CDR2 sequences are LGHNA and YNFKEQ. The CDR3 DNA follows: TGTGCCAGCAGCCAAGATTTGGAGGGAGGGCCGAAGGTAGATGAGCAGTTCTTC. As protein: CASSQDLEGGPKVDEQFF.